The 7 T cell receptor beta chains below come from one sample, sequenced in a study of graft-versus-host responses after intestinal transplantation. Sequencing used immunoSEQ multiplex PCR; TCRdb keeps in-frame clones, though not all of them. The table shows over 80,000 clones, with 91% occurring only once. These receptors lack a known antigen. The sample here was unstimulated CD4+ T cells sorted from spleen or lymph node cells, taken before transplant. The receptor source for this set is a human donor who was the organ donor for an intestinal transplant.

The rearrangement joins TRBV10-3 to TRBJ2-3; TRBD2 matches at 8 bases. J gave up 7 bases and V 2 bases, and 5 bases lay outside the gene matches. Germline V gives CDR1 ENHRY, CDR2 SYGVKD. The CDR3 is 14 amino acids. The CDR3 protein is CAISEGGGTNTQYF. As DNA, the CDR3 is TGTGCCATCAGTGAGGGCGGGGGGACAAATACGCAGTATTTT.

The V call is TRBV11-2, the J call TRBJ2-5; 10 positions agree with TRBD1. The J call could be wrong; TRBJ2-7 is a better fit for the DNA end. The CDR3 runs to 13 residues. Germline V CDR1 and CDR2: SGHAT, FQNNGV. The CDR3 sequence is CASSSRTGGEQYF. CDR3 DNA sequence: TGTGCCAGCAGCTCCCGGACAGGGGGCGAGCAGTACTTC.

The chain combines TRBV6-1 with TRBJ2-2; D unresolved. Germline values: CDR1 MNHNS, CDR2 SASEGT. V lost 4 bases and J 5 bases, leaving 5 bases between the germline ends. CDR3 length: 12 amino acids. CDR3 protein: CASSGYTGELFF. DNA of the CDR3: TGTGCCAGCAGTGGTTATACCGGGGAGCTGTTTTTT.

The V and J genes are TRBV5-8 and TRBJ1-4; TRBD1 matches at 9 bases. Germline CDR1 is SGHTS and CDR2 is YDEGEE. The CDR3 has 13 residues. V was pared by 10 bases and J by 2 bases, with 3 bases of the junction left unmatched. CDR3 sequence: CAAQGATNEKLFF. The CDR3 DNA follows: TGTGCCGCACAGGGGGCGACTAATGAAAAACTGTTTTTT.

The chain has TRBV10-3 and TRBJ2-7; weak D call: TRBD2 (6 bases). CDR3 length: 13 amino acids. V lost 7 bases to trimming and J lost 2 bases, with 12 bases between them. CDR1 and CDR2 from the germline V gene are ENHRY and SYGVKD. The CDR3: CAITGDSTYEQYF. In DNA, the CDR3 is TGTGCCATCACCGGGGACTCCACCTACGAGCAGTACTTC.

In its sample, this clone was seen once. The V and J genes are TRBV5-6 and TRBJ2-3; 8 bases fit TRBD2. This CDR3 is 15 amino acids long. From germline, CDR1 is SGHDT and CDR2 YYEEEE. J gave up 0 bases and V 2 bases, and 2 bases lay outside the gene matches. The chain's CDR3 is CASSFSGASTDTQYF. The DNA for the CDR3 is TGTGCCAGCAGCTTTAGCGGGGCTAGCACAGATACGCAGTATTTT.

CDR3 region: CAWSVETGSAPLHF. CDR3 coding DNA: TGTGCCTGGAGTGTGGAGACAGGGAGTGCACCCCTCCACTTT. The chain is built from TRBV30 and TRBJ1-6; 7 bases agree with TRBD1. The V and J ends lost 0 bases and 11 bases, in that order; junction bases with no gene match: 7. The CDR3 has 14 residues. In germline, CDR1 is GTSNPN, CDR2 SVGIG (reference sequence).